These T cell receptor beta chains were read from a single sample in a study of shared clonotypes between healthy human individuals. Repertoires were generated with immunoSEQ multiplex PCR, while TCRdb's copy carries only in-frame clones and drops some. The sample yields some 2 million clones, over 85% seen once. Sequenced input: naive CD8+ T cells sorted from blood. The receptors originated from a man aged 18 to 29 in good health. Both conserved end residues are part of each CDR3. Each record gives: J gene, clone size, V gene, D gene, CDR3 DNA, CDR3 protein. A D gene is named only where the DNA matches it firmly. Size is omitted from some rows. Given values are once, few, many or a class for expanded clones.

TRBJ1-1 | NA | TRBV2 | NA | TGTGCCAGCGGATTGATGAACACTGAAGCTTTCTTT | CASGLMNTEAFF
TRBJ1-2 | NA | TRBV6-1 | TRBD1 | TGTGGGACAGGGGGATTTTTCTTAGACTATGGCTACACCTTC | CGTGGFFLDYGYTF
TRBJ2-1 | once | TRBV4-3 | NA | TGCGCCAGCAGCCAAGACCCCGGCGGGTGGGATGAGCAGTTCTTC | CASSQDPGGWDEQFF
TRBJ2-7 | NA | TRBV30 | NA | TGTGCCTGGAGACGGAGGGAGACCTACGAGCAGTACTTC | CAWRRRETYEQYF
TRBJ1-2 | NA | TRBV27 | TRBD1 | TGTGCCAGCAAATCATCGCGTGGCGGGGACAGGGAAAAGGACTATGGCTACACCTTC | CASKSSRGGDREKDYGYTF
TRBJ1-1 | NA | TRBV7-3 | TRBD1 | TGTGCCAGCAGCAGGACAGGGGAGGCTGAAGCTTTCTTT | CASSRTGEAEAFF
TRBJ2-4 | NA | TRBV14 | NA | TGTGCCAGCAGCCAAGATTTAGGGATTCAGTACTTC | CASSQDLGIQYF
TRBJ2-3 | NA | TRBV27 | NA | TGTGCCAGCAGTCAAATAGCGGTCCTGGGCCCAGATACGCAGTATTTT | CASSQIAVLGPDTQYF
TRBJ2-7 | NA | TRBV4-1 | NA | TGCGCCAGCAGCCAAGATTCCGGGGGCTACGAGCAGTACTTC | CASSQDSGGYEQYF
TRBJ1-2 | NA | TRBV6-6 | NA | TGTGCCAGCAGTTACACCAGGGGCGGTGGCTACACCTTC | CASSYTRGGGYTF
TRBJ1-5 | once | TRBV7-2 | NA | TGTGCCAGCAGCCCCGGGACAAGCAATCAGCCCCAGCATTTT | CASSPGTSNQPQHF
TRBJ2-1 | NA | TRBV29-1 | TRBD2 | TGCAGCGTTGAGGGCGGGAGAGTATACAATGAGCAGTTCTTC | CSVEGGRVYNEQFF
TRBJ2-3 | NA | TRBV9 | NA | TGTGCCAGGACCTGGAGCTTACCCTGCACAGATACGCAGTATTTT | CARTWSLPCTDTQYF
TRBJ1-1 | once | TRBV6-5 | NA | TGTGCCAGCAGTTACAAGTTGTACACTGAAGCTTTCTTT | CASSYKLYTEAFF
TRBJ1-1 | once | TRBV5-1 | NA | TGCGCCAGCGGCGTAGCCCCTAACACTGAAGCTTTCTTT | CASGVAPNTEAFF
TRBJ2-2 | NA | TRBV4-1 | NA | TGCGCCAGCAGCGTTAGAGGAGGCACCGGGGAGCTGTTTTTT | CASSVRGGTGELFF
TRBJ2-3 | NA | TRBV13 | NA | TGTGCCAGCAGCTCGGAGTCCTTGGGAAATACGCAGTATTTT | CASSSESLGNTQYF
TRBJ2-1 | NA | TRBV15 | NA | TGTGCCACCAGCATTTCCAGAGGGTGGTATGAGCAGTTCTTC | CATSISRGWYEQFF
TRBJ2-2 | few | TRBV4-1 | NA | TGCGCCAGCAGCCAAGAACCAGGACCGAACACCGGGGAGCTGTTTTTT | CASSQEPGPNTGELFF
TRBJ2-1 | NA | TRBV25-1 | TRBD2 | TGTGCCAGCGGGGGGGGTGAGCAGTTCTTC | CASGGGEQFF
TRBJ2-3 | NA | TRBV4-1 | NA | TGCGCCAGCAGCCAAGTGGGTAGCACAGATACGCAGTATTTT | CASSQVGSTDTQYF
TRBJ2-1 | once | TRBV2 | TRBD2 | TGTGCCAGCAGTGAGCAGCCGGGACTAGCCCCCAATGAGCAGTTCTTC | CASSEQPGLAPNEQFF
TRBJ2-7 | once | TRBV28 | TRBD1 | TGTGCCAGCAGTCCTCGACAGGGAATATCCCACGAGCAGTACTTC | CASSPRQGISHEQYF
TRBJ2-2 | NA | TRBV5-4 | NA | TGTGCCAGCAGCCTGCGGGGAGGCACCGGGGAGCTGTTTTTT | CASSLRGGTGELFF
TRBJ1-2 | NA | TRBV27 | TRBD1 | TGTGCCAGCAGTTTGGACGGACAGGGCCGCTACACCTTC | CASSLDGQGRYTF
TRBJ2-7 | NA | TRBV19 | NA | TGTGCCAGTAGTTCCGTGGGGGACACCCTCTACGAGCAGTACTTC | CASSSVGDTLYEQYF
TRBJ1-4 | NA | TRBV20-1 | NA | TGCAGTGCTAGAGAAGATGAAAAACTGTTTTTT | CSAREDEKLFF
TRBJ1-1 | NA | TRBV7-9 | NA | TGTGCCAGCAGCCAAATTGGTCAGGCCACTGAAGCTTTCTTT | CASSQIGQATEAFF
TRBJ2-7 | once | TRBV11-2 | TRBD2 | TGTGCCAGCAGCTCGTTGACTAGCGGGTCCCGCTACGAGCAGTACTTC | CASSSLTSGSRYEQYF
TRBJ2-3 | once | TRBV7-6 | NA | TGTGCCAGCAGCTTAGGTAGCAACACAGATACGCAGTATTTT | CASSLGSNTDTQYF
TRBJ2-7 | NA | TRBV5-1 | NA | TGCGCCAGCAGCCGCGAGCCCCCCTACGAGCAGTACTTC | CASSREPPYEQYF
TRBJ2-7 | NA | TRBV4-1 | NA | TGCGCCAGCAGCCAAGATGCTCAGACACTAGTCTCCTACGAGCAGTACTTC | CASSQDAQTLVSYEQYF
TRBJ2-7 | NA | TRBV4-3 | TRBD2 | TGCGCCAGCAGCCAAGACCCCTGGACTAGCCAGAGCTACGAGCAGTACTTC | CASSQDPWTSQSYEQYF
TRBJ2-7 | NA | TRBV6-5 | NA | TGTGCCAGCGGACCGGGAAACTCCTACGAGCAGTACTTC | CASGPGNSYEQYF
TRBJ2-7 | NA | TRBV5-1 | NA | TGCGCCAGCAGCTTGAGGGGGGACTACGAGCAGTACTTC | CASSLRGDYEQYF
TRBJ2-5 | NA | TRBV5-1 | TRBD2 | TGCGCCAGCAGCTTGGGACTAGCGGGAGCAGAACAAGAGACCCAGTACTTC | CASSLGLAGAEQETQYF
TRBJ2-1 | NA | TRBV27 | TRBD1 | TGTGCCAGCGGACAGGGCGCCTACAATGAGCAGTTCTTC | CASGQGAYNEQFF
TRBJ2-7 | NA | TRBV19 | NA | TGTGCCAGTAGCCCGTATACCGGGGGTACCTACGAGCAGTACTTC | CASSPYTGGTYEQYF
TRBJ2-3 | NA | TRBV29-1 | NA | TGCAGCGTGATGGACTCGGCAGTCGTCACAGATACGCAGTATTTT | CSVMDSAVVTDTQYF
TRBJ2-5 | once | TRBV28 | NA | TGTGCGGCAGGAGAAGAAGAGACCCAGTACTTC | CAAGEEETQYF
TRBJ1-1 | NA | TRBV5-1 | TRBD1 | TGCGCCAGCAGCTTCGTACAGGGGAGAGATACTGAAGCTTTCTTT | CASSFVQGRDTEAFF
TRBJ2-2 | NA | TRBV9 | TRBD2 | TGTGCCAGCAGCGCACCGAGCGGGAGGGTAAACACCGGGGAGCTGTTTTTT | CASSAPSGRVNTGELFF
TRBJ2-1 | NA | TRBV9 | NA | TGTGCCAGCAGCGCAAACAATGAGCAGTTCTTC | CASSANNEQFF
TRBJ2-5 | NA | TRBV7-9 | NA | TGTGCCAGTAAACCAGGATTGGGACTCCAAGAGACCCAGTACTTC | CASKPGLGLQETQYF
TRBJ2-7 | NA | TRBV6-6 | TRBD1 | TGTGCCATAAATACAGGGGAAACTTACGAGCAGTACTTC | CAINTGETYEQYF
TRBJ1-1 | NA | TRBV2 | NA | TGTGCCAGCAGTGAGCCCACAGCGGGTGAAGCTTTCTTT | CASSEPTAGEAFF
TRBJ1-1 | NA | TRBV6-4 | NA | TGTGCCAGCAGTGACGGGGGGGGACTCCCAAACATGAACACTGAAGCTTTCTTT | CASSDGGGLPNMNTEAFF
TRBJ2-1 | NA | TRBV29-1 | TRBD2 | TGCAGCGTTGACAATAGAGGCCTAGCGGGAGAAAACAATGAGCAGTTCTTC | CSVDNRGLAGENNEQFF
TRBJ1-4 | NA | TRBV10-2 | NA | TGCGCCAGCAGTGAAGAGGGGCCTAATGAAAAACTGTTTTTT | CASSEEGPNEKLFF
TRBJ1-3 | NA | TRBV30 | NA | TGTGCCTGGGGAATAGGACAGTCATCTGGAAACACCATATATTTT | CAWGIGQSSGNTIYF
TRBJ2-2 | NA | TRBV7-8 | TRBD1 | TGTGCCAGCAGCTACTGGGGACAGGGAATCGGGGAGCTGTTTTTT | CASSYWGQGIGELFF
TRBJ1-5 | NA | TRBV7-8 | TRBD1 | TGTGCCAGCAGCCCCGGGACAGAGGGCAATCAGCCCCAGCATTTT | CASSPGTEGNQPQHF
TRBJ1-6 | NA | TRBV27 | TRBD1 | TGTGCCAGCAGTATACAGGGGACATTAAATTCACCCCTCCACTTT | CASSIQGTLNSPLHF
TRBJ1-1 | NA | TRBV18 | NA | TGTGCCAGCTCACCAAATGAGCGCGTAAGGAGGACTGAAGCTTTCTTT | CASSPNERVRRTEAFF
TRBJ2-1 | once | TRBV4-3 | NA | TGCGCCAGCAGCCCCGGACTCCTCGACAATGAGCAGTTCTTC | CASSPGLLDNEQFF
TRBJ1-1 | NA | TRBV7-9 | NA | TGTGCCAGCAGCTTAGACGACAGAATACATGAAGCTTTCTTT | CASSLDDRIHEAFF
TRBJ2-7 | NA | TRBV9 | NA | TGTGCCAGCAGCGTTGGGGACCGGGGCCGCTACGAGCAGTACTTC | CASSVGDRGRYEQYF
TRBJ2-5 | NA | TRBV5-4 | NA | TGTGCCAGCAGCTTGTCTGGGAAGGAGACCCAGTACTTC | CASSLSGKETQYF
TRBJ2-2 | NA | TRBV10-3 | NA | TGTGCCATCAGTGAGTCAGAACAGCTAAGCACCGGGGAGCTGTTTTTT | CAISESEQLSTGELFF
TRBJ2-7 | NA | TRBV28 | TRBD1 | TGTGCCAGCAGGCCGGGACAGGGGGCCGACGAGCAGTACTTC | CASRPGQGADEQYF